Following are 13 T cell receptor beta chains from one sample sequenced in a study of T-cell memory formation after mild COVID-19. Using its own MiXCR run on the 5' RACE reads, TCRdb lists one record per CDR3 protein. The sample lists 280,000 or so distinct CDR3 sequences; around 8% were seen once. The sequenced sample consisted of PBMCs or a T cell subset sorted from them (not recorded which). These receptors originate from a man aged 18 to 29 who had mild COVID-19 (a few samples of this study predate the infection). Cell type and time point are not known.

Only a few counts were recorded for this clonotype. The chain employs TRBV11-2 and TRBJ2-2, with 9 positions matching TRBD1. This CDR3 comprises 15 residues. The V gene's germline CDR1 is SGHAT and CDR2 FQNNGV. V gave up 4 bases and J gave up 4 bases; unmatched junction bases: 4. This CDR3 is CASSSHRGPTGELFF. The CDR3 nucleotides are TGTGCCAGCAGCTCACACAGGGGGCCCACCGGGGAGCTGTTTTTT. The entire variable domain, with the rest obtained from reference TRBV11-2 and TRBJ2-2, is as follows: EAGVAQSPRYKIIEKRQSVAFWCNPISGHATLYWYQQILGQGPKLLIQFQNNGVVDDSQLPKDRFSAERLKGVDSTLKIQPAKLEDSAVYLCASSSHRGPTGELFFGEGSRLTVL.

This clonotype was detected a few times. CDR3 DNA: TGTGCCAGCAGCCGCGGGGCCGGGGGGGCCACCGGGGAGCTGTTTTTT. Translating it yields CASSRGAGGATGELFF. The chain recombines TRBV3-1 with TRBJ2-2; TRBD2 matches 8 bases. V shed 4 bases, J shed 4 bases, and the junction held 8 bases outside the gene matches. The CDR3 is 16 residues long. The germline CDR1 and CDR2 sequences are LGHDT and YNNKEL (reference sequence).

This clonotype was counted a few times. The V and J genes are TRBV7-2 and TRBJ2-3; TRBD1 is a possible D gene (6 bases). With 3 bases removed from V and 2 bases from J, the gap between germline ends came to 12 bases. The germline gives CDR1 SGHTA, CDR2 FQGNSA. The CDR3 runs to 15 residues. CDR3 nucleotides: TGTGCCAGCAGCTTTTGGGGGCGGTACACAGATACGCAGTATTTT. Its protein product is CASSFWGRYTDTQYF.

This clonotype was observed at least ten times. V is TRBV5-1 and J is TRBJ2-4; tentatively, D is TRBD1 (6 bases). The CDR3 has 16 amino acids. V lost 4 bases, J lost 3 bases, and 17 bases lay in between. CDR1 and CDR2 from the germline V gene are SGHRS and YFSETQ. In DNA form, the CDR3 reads TGCGCCAGCAGCATCGGACAGAATTTTGTCAAAAACATTCAGTACTTC. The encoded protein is CASSIGQNFVKNIQYF.

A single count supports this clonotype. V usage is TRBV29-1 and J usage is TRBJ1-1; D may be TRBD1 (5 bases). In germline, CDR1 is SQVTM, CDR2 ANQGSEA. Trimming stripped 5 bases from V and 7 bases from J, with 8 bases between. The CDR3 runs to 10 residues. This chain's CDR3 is CSVTTVEAFF. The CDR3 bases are TGCAGCGTTACGACAGTTGAAGCTTTCTTT.

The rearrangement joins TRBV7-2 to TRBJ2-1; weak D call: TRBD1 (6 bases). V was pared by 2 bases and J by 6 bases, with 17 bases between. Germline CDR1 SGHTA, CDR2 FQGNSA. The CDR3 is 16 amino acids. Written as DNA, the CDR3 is TGTGCCAGCAGCTTATCCTGGACAGTTCAGGGCAATGAGCAGTTCTTC. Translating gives CASSLSWTVQGNEQFF.

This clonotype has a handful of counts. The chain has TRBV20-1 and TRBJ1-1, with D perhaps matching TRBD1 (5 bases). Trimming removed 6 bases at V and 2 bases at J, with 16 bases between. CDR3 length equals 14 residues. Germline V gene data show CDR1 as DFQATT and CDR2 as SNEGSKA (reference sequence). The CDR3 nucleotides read TGCAGTGCCCTCTACTTCGGGGGAAACACTGAAGCTTTCTTT. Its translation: CSALYFGGNTEAFF.

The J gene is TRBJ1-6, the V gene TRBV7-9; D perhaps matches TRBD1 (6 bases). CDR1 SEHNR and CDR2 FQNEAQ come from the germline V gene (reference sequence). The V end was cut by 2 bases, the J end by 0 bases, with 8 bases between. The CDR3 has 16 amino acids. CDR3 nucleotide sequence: TGTGCCAGCAGCTTACGGGGGCCCTCCTATAATTCACCCCTCCACTTT. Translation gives CASSLRGPSYNSPLHF.

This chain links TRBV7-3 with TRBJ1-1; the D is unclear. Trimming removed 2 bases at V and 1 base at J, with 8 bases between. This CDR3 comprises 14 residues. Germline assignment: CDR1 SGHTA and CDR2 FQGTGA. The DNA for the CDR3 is TGTGCCAGCAGCTTATCTGGACCGAACACTGAAGCTTTCTTT. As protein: CASSLSGPNTEAFF. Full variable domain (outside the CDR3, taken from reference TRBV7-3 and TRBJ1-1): GAGVSQTPSNKVTEKGKYVELRCDPISGHTALYWYRQSLGQGPEFLIYFQGTGAADDSGLPNDRFFAVRPEGSVSTLKIQRTERGDSAVYLCASSLSGPNTEAFFGQGTRLTVV.

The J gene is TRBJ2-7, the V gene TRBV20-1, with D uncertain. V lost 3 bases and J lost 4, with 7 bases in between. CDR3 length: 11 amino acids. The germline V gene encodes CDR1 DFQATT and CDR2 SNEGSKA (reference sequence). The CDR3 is CSASKQYEQYV. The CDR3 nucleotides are TGCAGTGCTAGTAAGCAGTACGAGCAGTACGTC.

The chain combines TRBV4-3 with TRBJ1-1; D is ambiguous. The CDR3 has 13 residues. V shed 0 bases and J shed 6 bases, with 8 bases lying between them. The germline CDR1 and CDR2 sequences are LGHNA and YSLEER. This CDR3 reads CASSQDLGSEAFF. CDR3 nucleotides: TGCGCCAGCAGCCAAGATCTTGGATCTGAAGCTTTCTTT.

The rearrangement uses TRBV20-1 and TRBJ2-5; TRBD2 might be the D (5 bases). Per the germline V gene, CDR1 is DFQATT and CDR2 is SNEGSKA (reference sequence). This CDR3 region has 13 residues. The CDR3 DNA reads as TGCAGCCTAGCTCCCCGCGTCCAAGAGACCCAGTACTTC. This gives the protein CSLAPRVQETQYF.

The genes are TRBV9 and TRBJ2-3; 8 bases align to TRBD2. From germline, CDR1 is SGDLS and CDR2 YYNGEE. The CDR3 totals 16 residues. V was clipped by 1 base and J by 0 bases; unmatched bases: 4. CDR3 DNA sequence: TGTGCCAGCAGCGTATTTAGCGGGGCTAGCACAGATACGCAGTATTTT. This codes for CASSVFSGASTDTQYF.